This T cell receptor beta chain was obtained from a study of cytomegalovirus exposure and HLA in healthy donors. There are 13 residues in the CDR3. Per the germline V gene, CDR1 is SNHLY and CDR2 is FYNNEI. V was trimmed by 10 bases and J by 6 bases, leaving 17 bases between them. Study-level results: The authors later linked a missense DCLRE1C variant to TCR beta V- and J-gene trimming. There was a cluster of highly shared sequence variants that was likely a sequencing artifact.

This clone was seen only a few times. Its antigen is not known. Primers: 60 Vbeta forward and 13 Jbeta reverse. Sequencing was performed with immunoSEQ multiplex PCR; in TCRdb, only in-frame clones are kept and a portion is missing. The profile shows approximately 110,000 clones, around two thirds of them singletons. This chain links TRBV2 with TRBJ2-3, with D perhaps matching TRBD2 (5 bases). This TCR was sampled from a man in his fifties in good health and CMV-seropositive. The sample was PBMCs. In DNA, the CDR3 is TGTGCCACTGGTATCGAGGGTGGTGATACGCAGTATTTT. Translation gives CATGIEGGDTQYF.